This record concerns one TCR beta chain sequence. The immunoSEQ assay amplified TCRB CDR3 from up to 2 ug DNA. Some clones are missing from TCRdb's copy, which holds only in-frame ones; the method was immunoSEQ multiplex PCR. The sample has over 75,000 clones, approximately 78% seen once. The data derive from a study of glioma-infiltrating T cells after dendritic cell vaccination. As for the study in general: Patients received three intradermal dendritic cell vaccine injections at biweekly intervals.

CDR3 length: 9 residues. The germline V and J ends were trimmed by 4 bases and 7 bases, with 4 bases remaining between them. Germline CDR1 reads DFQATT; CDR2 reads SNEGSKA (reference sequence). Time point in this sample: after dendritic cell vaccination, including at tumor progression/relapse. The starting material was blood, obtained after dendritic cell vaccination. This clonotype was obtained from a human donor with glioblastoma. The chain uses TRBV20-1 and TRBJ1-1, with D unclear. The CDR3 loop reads CSAIHEAFF. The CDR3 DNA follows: TGCAGTGCTATACATGAAGCTTTCTTT.